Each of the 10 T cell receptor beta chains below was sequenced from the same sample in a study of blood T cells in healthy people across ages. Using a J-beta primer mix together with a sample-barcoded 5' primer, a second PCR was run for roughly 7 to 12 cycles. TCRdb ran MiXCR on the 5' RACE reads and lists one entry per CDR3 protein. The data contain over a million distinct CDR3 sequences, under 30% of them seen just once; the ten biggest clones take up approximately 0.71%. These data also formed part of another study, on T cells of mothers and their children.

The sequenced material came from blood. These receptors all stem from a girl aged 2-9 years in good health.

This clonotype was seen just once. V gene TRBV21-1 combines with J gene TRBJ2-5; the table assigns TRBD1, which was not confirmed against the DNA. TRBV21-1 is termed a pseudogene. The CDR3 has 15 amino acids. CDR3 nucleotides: TGTGCCAGCAGCATCCGACAGGGCGGACCATCAACCCAGTACTTC. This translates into CASSIRQGGPSTQYF.

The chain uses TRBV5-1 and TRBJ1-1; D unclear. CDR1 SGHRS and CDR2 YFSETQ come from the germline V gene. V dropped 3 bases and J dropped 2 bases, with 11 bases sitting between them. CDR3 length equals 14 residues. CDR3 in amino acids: CASSWEGSNTEAFF. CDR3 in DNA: TGCGCCAGCAGCTGGGAGGGATCCAACACTGAAGCTTTCTTT. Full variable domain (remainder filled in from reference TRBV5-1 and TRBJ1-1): KAGVTQTPRYLIKTRGQQVTLSCSPISGHRSVSWYQQTPGQGLQFLFEYFSETQRNKGNFPGRFSGRQFSNSRSEMNVSTLELGDSALYLCASSWEGSNTEAFFGQGTRLTVV.

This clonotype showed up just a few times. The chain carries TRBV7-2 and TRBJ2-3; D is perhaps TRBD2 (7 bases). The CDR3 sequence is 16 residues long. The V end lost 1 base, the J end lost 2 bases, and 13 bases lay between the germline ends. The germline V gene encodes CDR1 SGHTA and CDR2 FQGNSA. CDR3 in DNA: TGTGCCAGCAGCTTAGAGGGGGGGGTGTACACAGATACGCAGTATTTT. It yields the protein CASSLEGGVYTDTQYF.

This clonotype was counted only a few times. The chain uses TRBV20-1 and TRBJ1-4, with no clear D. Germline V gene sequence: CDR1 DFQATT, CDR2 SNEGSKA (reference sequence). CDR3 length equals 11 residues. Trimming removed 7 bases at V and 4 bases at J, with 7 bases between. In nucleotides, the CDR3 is TGCAGTGTTGGACGTAATGAAAAACTGTTTTTT. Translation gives CSVGRNEKLFF.

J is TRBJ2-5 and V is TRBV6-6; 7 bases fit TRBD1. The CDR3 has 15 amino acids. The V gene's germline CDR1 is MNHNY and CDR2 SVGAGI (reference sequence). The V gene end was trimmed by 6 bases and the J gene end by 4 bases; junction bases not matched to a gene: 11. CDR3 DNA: TGTGCCAGCAGCCCTTGGACAGGCCGGGGAGAGACCCAGTACTTC. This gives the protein CASSPWTGRGETQYF.

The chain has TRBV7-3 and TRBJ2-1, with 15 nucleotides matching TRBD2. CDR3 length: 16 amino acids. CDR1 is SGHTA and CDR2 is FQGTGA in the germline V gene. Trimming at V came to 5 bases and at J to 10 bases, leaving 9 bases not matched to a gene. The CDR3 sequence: CASSPMGLAGGEEQFF. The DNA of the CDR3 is TGTGCCAGCAGCCCTATGGGACTAGCGGGAGGTGAAGAGCAGTTCTTC.

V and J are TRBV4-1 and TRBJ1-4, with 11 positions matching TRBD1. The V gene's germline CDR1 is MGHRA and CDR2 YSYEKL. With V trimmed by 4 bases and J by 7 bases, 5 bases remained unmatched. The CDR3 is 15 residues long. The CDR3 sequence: CASSPRTGGTEKLFF. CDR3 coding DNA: TGCGCCAGCAGCCCGCGGACAGGGGGCACTGAAAAACTGTTTTTT.

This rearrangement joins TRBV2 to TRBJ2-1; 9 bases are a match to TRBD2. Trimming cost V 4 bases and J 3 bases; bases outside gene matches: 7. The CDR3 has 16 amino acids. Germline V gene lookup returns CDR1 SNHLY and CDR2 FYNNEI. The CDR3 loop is CASSAGAGGVYNEQFF. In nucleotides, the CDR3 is TGTGCCAGCAGTGCTGGTGCGGGAGGGGTCTACAATGAGCAGTTCTTC.

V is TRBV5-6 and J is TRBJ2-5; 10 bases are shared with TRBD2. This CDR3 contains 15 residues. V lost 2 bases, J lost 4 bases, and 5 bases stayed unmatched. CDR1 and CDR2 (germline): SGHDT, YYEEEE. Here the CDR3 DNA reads TGTGCCAGCAGCTTTCGAGCGGGAGGGGCAGAGACCCAGTACTTC. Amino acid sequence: CASSFRAGGAETQYF.

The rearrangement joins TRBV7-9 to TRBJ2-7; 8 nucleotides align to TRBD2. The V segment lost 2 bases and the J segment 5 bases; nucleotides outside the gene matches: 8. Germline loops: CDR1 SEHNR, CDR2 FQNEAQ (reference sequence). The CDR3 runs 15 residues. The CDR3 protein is CASSLTGGPRDEQYF. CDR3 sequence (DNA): TGTGCCAGCAGCTTAACGGGAGGGCCTAGGGACGAGCAGTACTTC. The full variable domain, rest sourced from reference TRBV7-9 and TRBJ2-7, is DTGVSQNPRHKITKRGQNVTFRCDPISEHNRLYWYRQTLGQGPEFLTYFQNEAQLEKSRLLSDRFSAERPKGSFSTLEIQRTEQGDSAMYLCASSLTGGPRDEQYFGPGTRLTVT.